The rows below give T cell receptor beta chains drawn from one sample of a study of T cells after yellow fever vaccination. One entry per CDR3 protein, called by TCRdb with MiXCR from the 5' RACE reads. The sample consists of some 670,000 distinct CDR3 sequences, roughly an eighth of them appearing once. The source material was PBMCs, sampled on the day of the yellow fever booster vaccination. The receptors were gathered from a man aged 30 to 39 who received the YFV17D yellow fever vaccine. Both conserved end residues are trimmed from each CDR3. The order of the fields is J gene, V gene, CDR3 protein.

j_gene: TRBJ2-7
v_gene: TRBV20-1
CDR3aa: SATRTGRDEQY

j_gene: TRBJ2-2
v_gene: TRBV19
CDR3aa: ASRRDRVNTGELF

j_gene: TRBJ2-1
v_gene: TRBV12-3/TRBV12-4
CDR3aa: ASSPHNEQF

j_gene: TRBJ2-5
v_gene: TRBV27
CDR3aa: ASSPLGLETQY

j_gene: TRBJ1-1
v_gene: TRBV20-1
CDR3aa: SAWPGRTEAF

j_gene: TRBJ2-7
v_gene: TRBV12-3/TRBV12-4
CDR3aa: ASSLGAHREQY

j_gene: TRBJ2-5
v_gene: TRBV27
CDR3aa: ASAVMRGQETQY

j_gene: TRBJ2-3
v_gene: TRBV9
CDR3aa: ASSADAQPTQY

j_gene: TRBJ2-1
v_gene: TRBV18
CDR3aa: ASSPSISGGPSSYNEQF

j_gene: TRBJ2-2
v_gene: TRBV29-1
CDR3aa: SVFNRVGELF

j_gene: TRBJ1-1
v_gene: TRBV12-3/TRBV12-4
CDR3aa: ASSLGPSTEAF

j_gene: TRBJ2-1
v_gene: TRBV6-5
CDR3aa: ASRTGGRGEQF

j_gene: TRBJ2-4
v_gene: TRBV27
CDR3aa: ASLSPGAVAKNIQY

j_gene: TRBJ2-1
v_gene: TRBV7-2
CDR3aa: ASSFMRAGADEQF

j_gene: TRBJ2-3
v_gene: TRBV24-1
CDR3aa: ATSDLSGPPHTQY

j_gene: TRBJ2-1
v_gene: TRBV10-3
CDR3aa: AISESGGAYNEQF

j_gene: TRBJ2-7
v_gene: TRBV15
CDR3aa: ATSNWGQAYEQY

j_gene: TRBJ2-3
v_gene: TRBV18
CDR3aa: ASSPLVGGSADTQY

j_gene: TRBJ2-7
v_gene: TRBV28
CDR3aa: ASSLTQPYEQY

j_gene: TRBJ1-1
v_gene: TRBV20-1
CDR3aa: SARVQNTEAF

j_gene: TRBJ2-2
v_gene: TRBV20-1
CDR3aa: SAAGLARGELF

j_gene: TRBJ2-1
v_gene: TRBV5-1
CDR3aa: ASSLAGQGALNEQF

j_gene: TRBJ2-7
v_gene: TRBV10-3
CDR3aa: AISEDRGHYEQY

j_gene: TRBJ2-6
v_gene: TRBV6-5
CDR3aa: ASSYVRISGANVLT

j_gene: TRBJ2-7
v_gene: TRBV12-3/TRBV12-4
CDR3aa: ASSFSPGLAGGTYEQY

j_gene: TRBJ2-7
v_gene: TRBV7-8
CDR3aa: ASSLLASEQY